This T cell receptor (beta chain) originates from a study of cytomegalovirus exposure and HLA in healthy donors. The study, taken as a whole, reports: 87-base-pair reads could not separate some V segments, including TRBV6-2 and TRBV6-3.

Vbeta (60) and Jbeta (13) primers were used in the PCR. The table came from immunoSEQ multiplex PCR; TCRdb's copy has only in-frame clones and leaves some out. The sample shows more than 50,000 clones, 70% to 85% of them seen only once. J lost 7 bases, V lost 7 bases, and 14 bases had no gene match. CDR1 SQVTM and CDR2 ANQGSEA come from the germline V gene. The CDR3 totals 14 residues. Comments on this clone: The target antigen is unknown.

The specimen was PBMCs. The clonotype originates from a woman aged 50 to 60 in good health and CMV-seropositive. The gene calls are TRBV29-1 and TRBJ2-7; TRBD1 matches 9 bases. DNA for the CDR3: TGCAGCGCCGAGGGGGGGACAGGGAGTGGTGAGCAGTACTTC. Residues: CSAEGGTGSGEQYF.